What follows is one TCR beta chain and its context. V gave up 8 bases and J gave up 1 base, with 8 bases separating them. Germline CDR1 MDHEN, CDR2 SYDVKM. This CDR3 is built from 12 residues. The data derive from a study of blood T cell repertoires in COVID-19. Looking at the study overall: The United States, Italy and Spain provided the acute and convalescent COVID-19 samples. T cells, B-cell-depleted T cells, or PBMCs supplied cDNA or gDNA.

The method was immunoSEQ multiplex PCR; TCRdb's version includes in-frame clones alone and lacks a portion of them. The sample shows 80,000 to 130,000 clones, more than 90% of them seen only once. The sequencing sample was made of peripheral blood. The receptor was isolated from a man aged 70-80 years with acute or convalescent COVID-19. The gene calls are TRBV28 and TRBJ1-2; D gene uncertain. The CDR3 region has the DNA TGTGCCAGCTTTCTAATTAACTATGGCTACACCTTC. Its protein product is CASFLINYGYTF.